These 31 T cell receptor beta chains were sequenced from one sample in a study of blood T cells in healthy people across ages. Combining a sample-barcoded 5' primer with a J-beta primer mix, a second PCR ran for roughly 7 to 12 cycles. TCRdb reprocessed the 5' RACE reads via MiXCR and lists one record per CDR3 protein. The sample lists around 1.7 million distinct CDR3 sequences, over 25% occurring once. Material for sequencing was blood. Receptors were obtained from a woman in her 30s in good health.

CDR3 coding DNA: TGTGCCAGCAGCCAAGATCCAGCGGGAGGAGATACGCAGTATTTT. It is translated as CASSQDPAGGDTQYF. The chain has TRBV3-1 and TRBJ2-3, with TRBD2 identical over 9 bases. The CDR3 loop spans 15 amino acids. From germline, CDR1 is LGHDT and CDR2 YNNKEL (reference sequence). Unmatched junction bases numbered 3, after V lost 0 bases and J lost 5 bases.

The chain couples TRBV5-1 to TRBJ2-3; TRBD1 agrees at 9 bases. V lost 0 bases to trimming and J lost 0 bases; unmatched junction nucleotides: 11. Germline lookup yields CDR1 SGHRS and CDR2 YFSETQ. The CDR3 sequence is 19 residues long. CDR3 sequence reads: CASSLEGQGILDSTDTQYF. The CDR3 DNA sequence: TGCGCCAGCAGCTTGGAGGGACAGGGAATATTGGATAGCACAGATACGCAGTATTTT.

This clonotype was seen a few times. The chain joins TRBV12-3 or TRBV12-4 to TRBJ1-2; TRBD1 aligns across 9 bases. Trimming at V came to 4 bases and at J to 7 bases, leaving 10 bases not matched to a gene. This CDR3 is built from 15 residues. This CDR3 is CASSSDRGRISGYTF. CDR3 in DNA: TGTGCCAGCAGTTCCGACAGGGGGAGAATTTCTGGCTACACCTTC.

The CDR3 loop is CSVERQPQHF. Here the CDR3 DNA reads TGCAGCGTTGAAAGGCAGCCCCAGCATTTT. The chain uses TRBV29-1 and TRBJ1-5; D not resolved. V was cut by 2 bases and J by 7 bases, with 3 bases left in between. CDR1 and CDR2 from the germline V gene are SQVTM and ANQGSEA. There are 10 residues in the CDR3.

The rearrangement joins TRBV7-9 to TRBJ2-1; no definite D call. The V end lost 7 bases, the J end lost 2 bases, and 6 bases lay between the germline ends. The germline CDR1 and CDR2 sequences are SEHNR and FQNEAQ (reference sequence). CDR3 length: 12 residues. This CDR3 is CASTPAYNEQFF. The CDR3 DNA reads TGTGCCAGCACCCCGGCCTACAATGAGCAGTTCTTC.

In its sample, this clonotype was seen a few times. This chain connects TRBV28 to TRBJ1-6; D not resolved. This CDR3 comprises 13 residues. The germline V gene has CDR1 MDHEN and CDR2 SYDVKM. V lost 8 bases and J lost 3, with 8 bases in between. CDR3: CASFQDYNSPLHF. In nucleotides, the CDR3 is TGTGCCAGCTTTCAGGACTATAATTCACCCCTCCACTTT.

This clonotype has just a few counts. The rearrangement uses TRBV7-2 and TRBJ2-7, with 9 bases fitting TRBD1. This CDR3 is built from 16 residues. V lost 4 bases and J lost 5; bases outside the gene matches: 12. Germline V gene data show CDR1 as SGHTA and CDR2 as FQGNSA. The CDR3 nucleotides read TGTGCCAGCAGCTACTATCCGGGACAGGGTATGAACGAGCAGTACTTC. Residues: CASSYYPGQGMNEQYF.

This clonotype has ten or more counts. The chain couples TRBV29-1 to TRBJ2-1, with 7 bases that match TRBD2. This CDR3 region has 14 residues. Germline V CDR1 and CDR2: SQVTM, ANQGSEA. Trimming removed 6 bases from V and 0 bases from J; junction bases left unmatched: 5. The CDR3 sequence: CSVRLASSYNEQFF. As DNA, the CDR3 is TGCAGCGTCCGACTAGCTAGCTCCTACAATGAGCAGTTCTTC.

Concerning this clonotype itself: The junction differs from germline at one of its ends, possibly a read error. The J gene is TRBJ1-1, the V gene TRBV12-5, with D unresolved. The CDR3 runs 15 residues. In germline, CDR1 is LGHNT, CDR2 FRNRAP. The CDR3 protein is CASGQGSTVNAEAFF. The CDR3 region has the DNA TGTGCTAGTGGCCAAGGATCGACGGTGAACGCTGAAGCTTTCTTT.

The chain uses TRBV3-1 and TRBJ1-1; D unclear. This CDR3 region has 13 residues. The germline CDR1 and CDR2 sequences are LGHDT and YNNKEL (reference sequence). Trimming took 4 bases from V and 3 from J, leaving 9 bases between them. CDR3 in amino acids: CASSPGRYTEAFF. CDR3 DNA: TGTGCCAGCAGCCCCGGTAGATACACTGAAGCTTTCTTT.

The V and J genes are TRBV4-1 and TRBJ1-1; D is ambiguous. CDR3 length: 16 amino acids. The germline V gene encodes CDR1 MGHRA and CDR2 YSYEKL. V was clipped by 2 bases and J by 0 bases, with 13 bases between them. The DNA for the CDR3 is TGCGCCAGCAGCCAAAGGGCAGCCGACATGAACACTGAAGCTTTCTTT. It translates to CASSQRAADMNTEAFF.

V is TRBV19 and J is TRBJ2-5; the D is unclear. Germline loops: CDR1 LNHDA, CDR2 SQIVND (reference sequence). This CDR3 spans 13 amino acids. The germline V and J ends were trimmed by 4 bases and 1 base, with 7 bases remaining between them. The CDR3, as DNA: TGTGCCAGTAGTAGGGCCGTCCAAGAGACCCAGTACTTC. It translates to CASSRAVQETQYF.

This clonotype was observed at least ten times. The chain is built from TRBV6-5 and TRBJ1-2; D gene unclear. V was clipped by 2 bases and J by 4 bases, with 14 bases between them. This CDR3 comprises 15 residues. Looked up from germline, CDR1 is MNHEY and CDR2 is SVGAGI. The CDR3, as DNA: TGTGCCAGCAGTTACCTTTCACAGATACGCTATGGCTACACCTTC. It specifies CASSYLSQIRYGYTF.

The CDR3 nucleotides read TGCAGTGCTAAAGGGGGAAGTATGGAGACCCAGTACTTC. This gives the protein CSAKGGSMETQYF. V is TRBV20-1 and J is TRBJ2-7; TRBD1 might be the D (6 bases). The J call may be mistaken, given a closer DNA end match to TRBJ2-5. The germline gives CDR1 DFQATT, CDR2 SNEGSKA (reference sequence). The CDR3 runs 13 residues.

As regards this clonotype: The junction and the germline gene differ at one end; a read error may be behind it. The rearrangement uses TRBV4-2 and TRBJ2-1, with 16 bases lining up with TRBD2. This CDR3 is built from 16 residues. Germline V gene lookup returns CDR1 LGHNA and CDR2 YNFKEQ. CDR3 in amino acids: CTSSQGLAGGSNEQFF. In DNA, the CDR3 is TGTACCAGCAGCCAGGGACTAGCGGGGGGGTCCAATGAGCAGTTCTTC.

The gene calls are TRBV6-5 and TRBJ2-7; 9 nucleotides match TRBD2. Unmatched junction bases numbered 12, after V lost 4 bases and J lost 2 bases. The CDR3 sequence is 17 residues long. Germline V CDR1 and CDR2: MNHEY, SVGAGI. The CDR3 sequence: CASSSRTSGLVTYEQYF. As DNA, the CDR3 is TGTGCCAGCAGTTCACGAACTAGCGGGCTTGTAACCTACGAGCAGTACTTC.

This clonotype has just a few counts. The V call is TRBV12-3 or TRBV12-4, the J call TRBJ1-3; D unclear. CDR3 size: 13 residues. With 6 bases removed from V and 8 bases from J, the gap between germline ends came to 14 bases. CDR3 loop: CASSSRLGDTIYF. For the CDR3, the DNA is TGTGCCAGCAGCAGTCGCTTAGGAGACACCATATATTTT.

The rearrangement joins TRBV4-2 to TRBJ2-1; D not certain. This CDR3 is built from 13 residues. The germline gives CDR1 LGHNA, CDR2 YNFKEQ. V lost 6 bases to trimming and J lost 5 bases, with 11 bases between them. CDR3 amino acids: CASSDSWDNEQFF. DNA of the CDR3: TGTGCCAGCAGTGATAGCTGGGACAATGAGCAGTTCTTC.

This clonotype was seen at least ten times. V and J are TRBV20-1 and TRBJ2-7; 8 nucleotides match TRBD1. V lost 6 bases, J lost 6 bases, and 13 bases stayed unmatched. There are 14 residues in the CDR3. CDR1 and CDR2 (germline): DFQATT, SNEGSKA (reference sequence). This chain's CDR3 is CSAGAGTGGSEQYF. Here the CDR3 DNA reads TGCAGTGCGGGCGCCGGTACAGGGGGGTCCGAGCAGTACTTC.

This clonotype was counted only a few times. The V and J genes are TRBV7-9 and TRBJ2-1; the match to TRBD2 covers 10 bases. This CDR3 comprises 18 residues. The trim removed 4 bases at V and 5 bases at J, leaving 14 bases unmatched. Germline CDR1 SEHNR, CDR2 FQNEAQ (reference sequence). The CDR3 region is CASSSTQRRSGGDNEQFF. CDR3 DNA: TGTGCCAGCAGCTCAACCCAGCGTAGGAGCGGGGGGGACAATGAGCAGTTCTTC.

The V call is TRBV12-3 or TRBV12-4, the J call TRBJ1-1; D call uncertain. The ends were cut back, 6 bases at V and 1 base at J, with 9 bases in the middle. The CDR3 is 13 amino acids. The CDR3 DNA sequence: TGTGCCAGCAGGCTCGACGGGAACACTGAAGCTTTCTTT. Encoded protein: CASRLDGNTEAFF.

This clonotype occurred a few times. V and J are TRBV27 and TRBJ2-2, with D possibly TRBD2 on 6 matching bases. Germline V gene data show CDR1 as MNHEY and CDR2 as SMNVEV (reference sequence). Trimming pared 3 bases from V and 6 bases from J, leaving 11 bases between. This CDR3 region has 14 residues. The CDR3 DNA reads as TGTGCCAGCAGTTTGGGCCGGGAGTCCGGGGAGCTGTTTTTT. Encoded protein: CASSLGRESGELFF.

The rearrangement joins TRBV5-1 to TRBJ2-2; D is unclear. The length of the CDR3 is 17 residues. In germline, CDR1 is SGHRS, CDR2 YFSETQ. Trimming cost V 1 base and J 0 bases, with 13 bases left between them. The CDR3 DNA follows: TGCGCCAGCAGCTTGTGGGTGGCAGGTTCGAACACCGGGGAGCTGTTTTTT. It encodes CASSLWVAGSNTGELFF.

This clonotype has only a few counts. The chain recombines TRBV9 with TRBJ2-5, with 13 bases identical to TRBD2. V was pared by 2 bases and J by 3 bases, with 4 bases of the junction left unmatched. CDR3 size: 16 residues. CDR1 and CDR2 (germline): SGDLS, YYNGEE. The CDR3 region has the DNA TGTGCCAGCAGCGTGGTGGGACTAGCGGGGAAAGAGACCCAGTACTTC. Its protein is CASSVVGLAGKETQYF.

This clonotype turned up a few times. This sequence joins TRBV2 and TRBJ1-4; tentatively, D is TRBD1 (6 bases). The germline gives CDR1 SNHLY, CDR2 FYNNEI. The V and J ends lost 6 bases and 6 bases respectively, with 14 bases between them. This CDR3 region has 14 residues. In DNA, the CDR3 is TGTGCCAGCAGGCTCTCGACAGGAGATGAAAAACTGTTTTTT. The encoded protein is CASRLSTGDEKLFF.

V usage is TRBV3-1 and J usage is TRBJ1-2, with a tentative D call TRBD1 (5 bases). From germline, CDR1 is LGHDT and CDR2 YNNKEL (reference sequence). The germline V and J ends were trimmed by 5 bases and 6 bases, with 16 bases remaining between them. This CDR3 spans 14 amino acids. CDR3 sequence (DNA): TGTGCCAGCAGCGCCAATGTCGGGGGACATGGCTACACCTTC. This sequence encodes CASSANVGGHGYTF.

This rearrangement joins TRBV20-1 to TRBJ2-1, with D possibly matching TRBD1 (6 bases). The germline V and J ends were trimmed by 6 bases and 8 bases, with 14 bases remaining between them. CDR1 and CDR2 from the germline V gene are DFQATT and SNEGSKA (reference sequence). The CDR3 is 12 amino acids. The CDR3 coding sequence is TGCAGTGCCGGGAAGGGGGTCTATGAGCAGTTCTTC. Amino acids: CSAGKGVYEQFF.

With respect to this clonotype: A clone one base away is much larger, so this may be a read error. In this CDR3 the conserved last residue, phenylalanine or tryptophan, is missing, so a read error is likely. The genes are TRBV2 and TRBJ2-1; unclear D gene. This CDR3 is 13 amino acids long. The V and J ends lost 1 base and 3 bases respectively, with 4 bases between them. Germline values: CDR1 SNHLY, CDR2 FYNNEI. The CDR3 sequence: CASSEEGYNEQFC. DNA for the CDR3: TGTGCCAGCAGTGAAGAAGGCTACAATGAGCAGTTCTGC.

This clonotype was seen ten or more times. The J gene is TRBJ2-7, the V gene TRBV11-1, with 7 nucleotides matching TRBD2. The CDR3 extends over 15 amino acids. Trimming at V came to 5 bases and at J to 0 bases, leaving 7 bases not matched to a gene. In germline, CDR1 is SGHAT, CDR2 FQDESV (reference sequence). The CDR3 here is CASSGGGAGSYEQYF. The CDR3 coding sequence is TGTGCCAGCAGCGGCGGGGGAGCAGGCTCCTACGAGCAGTACTTC.

V usage is TRBV5-1 and J usage is TRBJ1-4; D is ambiguous. V was clipped by 1 base and J by 6 bases, with 10 bases between them. Germline V gene data show CDR1 as SGHRS and CDR2 as YFSETQ. The length of the CDR3 is 14 residues. The CDR3 region has the DNA TGCGCCAGCAGCTTGTCCGGAGGCGATGAAAAACTGTTTTTT. It encodes CASSLSGGDEKLFF.

CDR3 in amino acids: CASSLGPGAREKLFF. The CDR3 region has the DNA TGTGCCAGCAGTCTAGGCCCGGGGGCGAGAGAAAAACTGTTTTTT. The chain carries TRBV12-3 or TRBV12-4 and TRBJ1-4, with a tentative D call TRBD1 (6 bases). Trimming shortened V by 5 bases and J by 8 bases, and 18 bases separated the two germline ends. The CDR3 runs to 15 residues.